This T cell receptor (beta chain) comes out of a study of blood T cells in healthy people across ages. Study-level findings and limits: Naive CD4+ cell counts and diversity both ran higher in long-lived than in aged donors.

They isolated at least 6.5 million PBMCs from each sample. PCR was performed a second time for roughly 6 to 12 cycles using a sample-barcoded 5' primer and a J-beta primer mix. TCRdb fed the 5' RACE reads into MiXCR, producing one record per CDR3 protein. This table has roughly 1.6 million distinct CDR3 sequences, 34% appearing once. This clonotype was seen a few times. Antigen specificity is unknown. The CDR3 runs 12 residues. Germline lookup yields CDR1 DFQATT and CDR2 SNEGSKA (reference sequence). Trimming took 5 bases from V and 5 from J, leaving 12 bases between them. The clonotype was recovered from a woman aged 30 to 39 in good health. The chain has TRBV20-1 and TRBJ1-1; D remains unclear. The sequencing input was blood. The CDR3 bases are TGCAGTGCTCCCCGGGTTGGGACTGAAGCTTTCTTT. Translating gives CSAPRVGTEAFF.